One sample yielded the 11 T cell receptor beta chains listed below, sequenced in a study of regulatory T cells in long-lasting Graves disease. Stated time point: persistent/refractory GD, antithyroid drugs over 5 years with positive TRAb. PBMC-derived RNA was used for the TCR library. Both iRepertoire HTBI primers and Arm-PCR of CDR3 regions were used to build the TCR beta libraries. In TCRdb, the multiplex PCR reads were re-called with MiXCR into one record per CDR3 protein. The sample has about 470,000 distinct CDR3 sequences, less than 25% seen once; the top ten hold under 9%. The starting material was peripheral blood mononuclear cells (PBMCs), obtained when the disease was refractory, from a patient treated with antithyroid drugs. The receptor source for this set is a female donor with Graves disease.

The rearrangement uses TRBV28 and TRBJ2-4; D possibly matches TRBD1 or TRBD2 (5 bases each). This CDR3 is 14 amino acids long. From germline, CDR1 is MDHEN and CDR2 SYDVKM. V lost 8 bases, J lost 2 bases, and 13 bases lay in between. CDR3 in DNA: TGTGCCAGCTTGGGGCTAGCCCCCAAAAACATTCAGTACTTC. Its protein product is CASLGLAPKNIQYF.

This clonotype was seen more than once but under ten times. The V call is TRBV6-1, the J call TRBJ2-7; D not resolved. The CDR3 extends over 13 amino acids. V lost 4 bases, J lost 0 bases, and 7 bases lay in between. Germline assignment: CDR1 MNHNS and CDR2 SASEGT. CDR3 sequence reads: CASSGQVSYEQYF. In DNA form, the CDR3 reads TGTGCCAGCAGTGGTCAGGTCTCCTACGAGCAGTACTTC.

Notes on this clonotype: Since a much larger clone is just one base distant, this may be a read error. The CDR3: CARSYMGNTEAFF. In DNA form, the CDR3 reads TGTGCCCGCAGTTACATGGGGAACACTGAAGCTTTCTTT. This chain uses TRBV6-5 with TRBJ1-1; no clear D. The length of the CDR3 is 13 residues. Germline V CDR1 and CDR2: MNHEY, SVGAGI.

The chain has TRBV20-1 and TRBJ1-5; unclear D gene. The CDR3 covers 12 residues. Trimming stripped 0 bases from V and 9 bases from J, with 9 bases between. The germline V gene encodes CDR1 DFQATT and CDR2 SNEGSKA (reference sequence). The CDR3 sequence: CSARDLIMPQHF. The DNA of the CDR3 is TGCAGTGCTAGAGATCTGATTATGCCCCAGCATTTT.

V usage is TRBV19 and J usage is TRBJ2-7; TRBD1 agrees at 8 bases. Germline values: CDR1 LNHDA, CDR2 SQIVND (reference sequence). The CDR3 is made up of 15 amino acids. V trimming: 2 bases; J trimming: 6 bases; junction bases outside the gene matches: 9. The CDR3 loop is CASSIRQGAGREQYF. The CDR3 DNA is TGTGCCAGTAGTATAAGGCAGGGGGCAGGTCGCGAGCAGTACTTC.

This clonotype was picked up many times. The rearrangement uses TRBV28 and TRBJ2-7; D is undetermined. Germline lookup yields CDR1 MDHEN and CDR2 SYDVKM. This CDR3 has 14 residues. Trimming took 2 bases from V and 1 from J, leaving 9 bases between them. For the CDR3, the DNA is TGTGCCAGCAGTTTACAGGACGGTTCCTACGAGCAGTACTTC. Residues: CASSLQDGSYEQYF.

Here the CDR3 reads CASSPGQVRTEAFF. CDR3 DNA: TGTGCCAGCAGCCCCGGACAGGTTCGCACTGAAGCTTTCTTT. J is TRBJ1-1 and V is TRBV11-2, with 7 bases lining up with TRBD1. The length of the CDR3 is 14 residues. The V gene's germline CDR1 is SGHAT and CDR2 FQNNGV. V lost 5 bases, J lost 4 bases, and 7 bases stayed unmatched. The full variable domain, with the rest looked up from reference TRBV11-2 and TRBJ1-1, is EAGVAQSPRYKIIEKRQSVAFWCNPISGHATLYWYQQILGQGPKLLIQFQNNGVVDDSQLPKDRFSAERLKGVDSTLKIQPAKLEDSAVYLCASSPGQVRTEAFFGQGTRLTVV.

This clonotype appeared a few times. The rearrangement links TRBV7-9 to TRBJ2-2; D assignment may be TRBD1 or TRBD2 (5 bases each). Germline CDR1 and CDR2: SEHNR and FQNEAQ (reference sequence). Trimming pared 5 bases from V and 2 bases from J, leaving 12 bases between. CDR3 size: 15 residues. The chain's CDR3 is CASSGEGPNTGELFF. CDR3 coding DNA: TGTGCCAGCAGCGGAGAGGGACCAAACACCGGGGAGCTGTTTTTT.

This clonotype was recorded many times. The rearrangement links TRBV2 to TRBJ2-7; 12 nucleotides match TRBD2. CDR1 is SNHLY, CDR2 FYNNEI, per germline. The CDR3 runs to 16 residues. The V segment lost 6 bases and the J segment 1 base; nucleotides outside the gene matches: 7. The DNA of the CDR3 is TGTGCCAGCAGGAAAGGAGGACTAGCGGGATCCTACGAGCAGTACTTC. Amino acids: CASRKGGLAGSYEQYF.

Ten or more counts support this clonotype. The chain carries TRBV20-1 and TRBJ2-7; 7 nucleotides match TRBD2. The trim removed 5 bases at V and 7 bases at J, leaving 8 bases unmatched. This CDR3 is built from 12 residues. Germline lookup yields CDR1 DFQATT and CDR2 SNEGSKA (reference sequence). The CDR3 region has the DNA TGCAGTGCTGTGGAAGCGGGGTGGGAGCAGTACTTC. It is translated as CSAVEAGWEQYF.

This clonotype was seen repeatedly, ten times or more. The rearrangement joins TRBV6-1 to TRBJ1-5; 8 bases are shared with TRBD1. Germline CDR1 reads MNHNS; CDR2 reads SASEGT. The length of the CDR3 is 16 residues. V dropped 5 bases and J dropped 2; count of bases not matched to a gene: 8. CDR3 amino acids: CASSLRTGRGNQPQHF. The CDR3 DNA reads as TGTGCCAGCAGTCTGCGGACAGGGAGAGGCAATCAGCCCCAGCATTTT.